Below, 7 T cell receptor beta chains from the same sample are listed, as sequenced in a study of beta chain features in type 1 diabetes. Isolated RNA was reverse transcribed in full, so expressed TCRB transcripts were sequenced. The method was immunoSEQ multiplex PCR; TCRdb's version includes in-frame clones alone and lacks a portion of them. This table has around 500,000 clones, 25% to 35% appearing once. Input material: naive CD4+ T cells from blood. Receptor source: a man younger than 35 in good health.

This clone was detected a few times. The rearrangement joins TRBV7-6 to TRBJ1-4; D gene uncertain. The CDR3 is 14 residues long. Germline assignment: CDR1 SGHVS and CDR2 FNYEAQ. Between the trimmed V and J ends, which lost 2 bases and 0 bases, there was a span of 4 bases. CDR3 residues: CASSLQPTNEKLFF. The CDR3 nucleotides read TGTGCCAGCAGCTTACAGCCAACTAATGAAAAACTGTTTTTT.

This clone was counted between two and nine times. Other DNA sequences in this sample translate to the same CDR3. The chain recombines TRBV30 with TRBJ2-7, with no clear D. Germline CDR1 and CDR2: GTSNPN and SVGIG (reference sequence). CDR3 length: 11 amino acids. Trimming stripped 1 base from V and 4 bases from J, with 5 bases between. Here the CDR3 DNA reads TGTGCCTGGAGTGGGGCTTACGAGCAGTACTTC. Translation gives CAWSGAYEQYF.

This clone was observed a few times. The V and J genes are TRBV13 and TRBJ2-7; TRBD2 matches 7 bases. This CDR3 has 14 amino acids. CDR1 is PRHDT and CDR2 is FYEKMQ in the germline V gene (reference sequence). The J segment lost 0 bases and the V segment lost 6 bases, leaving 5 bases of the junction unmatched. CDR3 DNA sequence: TGTGCCAGCAGGCGGGGGACTGCCTCCTACGAGCAGTACTTC. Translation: CASRRGTASYEQYF.

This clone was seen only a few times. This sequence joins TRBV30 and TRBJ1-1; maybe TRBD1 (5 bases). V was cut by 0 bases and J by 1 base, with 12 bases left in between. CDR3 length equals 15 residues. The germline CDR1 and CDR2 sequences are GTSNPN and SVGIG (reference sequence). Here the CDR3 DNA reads TGTGCCTGGAGTGTACTTCAGGGACGGAACACTGAAGCTTTCTTT. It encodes CAWSVLQGRNTEAFF.

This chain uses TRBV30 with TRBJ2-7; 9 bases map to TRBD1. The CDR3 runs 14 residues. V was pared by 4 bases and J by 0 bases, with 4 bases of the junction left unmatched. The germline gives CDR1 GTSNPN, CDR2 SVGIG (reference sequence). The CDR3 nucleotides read TGTGCCTGGACCTCGGACAGGGGCTCCTACGAGCAGTACTTC. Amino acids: CAWTSDRGSYEQYF.

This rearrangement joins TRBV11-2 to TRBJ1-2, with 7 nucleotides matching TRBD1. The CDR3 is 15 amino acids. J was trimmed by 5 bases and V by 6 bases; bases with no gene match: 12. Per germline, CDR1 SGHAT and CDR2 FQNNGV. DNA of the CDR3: TGTGCCAGCAGGTACAGGGGTACCTATCTGTATGGCTACACCTTC. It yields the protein CASRYRGTYLYGYTF.

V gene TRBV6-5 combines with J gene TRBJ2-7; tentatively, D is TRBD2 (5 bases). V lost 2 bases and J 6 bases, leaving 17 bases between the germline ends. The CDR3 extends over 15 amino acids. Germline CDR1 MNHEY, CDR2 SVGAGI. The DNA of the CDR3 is TGTGCCAGCAGTTACAGGGAGAAGGGTGTGACCGAGCAGTACTTC. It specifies CASSYREKGVTEQYF.